This T cell receptor beta chain was identified in a study of blood T cells in healthy people across ages. The CDR3 loop spans 19 amino acids. Germline assignment: CDR1 SGHTA and CDR2 FQGNSA. With V trimmed by 1 base and J by 8 bases, 17 bases remained unmatched. The use of a sample-barcoded 5' primer and a J-beta primer mix characterized a second PCR of roughly 6 to 11 cycles. A single record per CDR3 protein comes from TCRdb applying MiXCR to the 5' RACE reads. The data contain under 750,000 distinct CDR3 sequences, 40% to 55% of them seen just once; the ten biggest clones take up approximately 23%.

The clonotype comes from a man older than 75 in good health. The sequenced sample was blood. This chain uses TRBV7-2 with TRBJ1-2, with 12 bases matching TRBD1. CDR3 DNA: TGTGCCAGCAGCTTAGATCTAGGTGGGACAGGGGGCGGAGGAGGCGGCTACACCTTC. It codes for CASSLDLGGTGGGGGGYTF.